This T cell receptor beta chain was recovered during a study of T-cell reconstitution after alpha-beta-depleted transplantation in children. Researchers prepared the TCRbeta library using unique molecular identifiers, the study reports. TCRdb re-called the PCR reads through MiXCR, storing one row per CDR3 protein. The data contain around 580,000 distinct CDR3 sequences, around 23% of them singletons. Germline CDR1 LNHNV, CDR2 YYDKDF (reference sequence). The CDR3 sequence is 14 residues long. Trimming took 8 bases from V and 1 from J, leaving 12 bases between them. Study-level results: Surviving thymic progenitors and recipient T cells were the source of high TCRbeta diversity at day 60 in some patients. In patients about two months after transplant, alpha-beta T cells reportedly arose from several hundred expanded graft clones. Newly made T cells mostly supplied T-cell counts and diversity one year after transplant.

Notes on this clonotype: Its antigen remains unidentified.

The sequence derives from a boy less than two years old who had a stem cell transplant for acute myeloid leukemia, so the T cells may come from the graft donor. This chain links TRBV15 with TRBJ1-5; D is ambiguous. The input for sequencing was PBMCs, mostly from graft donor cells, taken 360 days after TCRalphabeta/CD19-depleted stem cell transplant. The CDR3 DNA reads TGTGCCACCCAAGCGGATTTGAGCAATCAGCCCCAGCATTTT. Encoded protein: CATQADLSNQPQHF.